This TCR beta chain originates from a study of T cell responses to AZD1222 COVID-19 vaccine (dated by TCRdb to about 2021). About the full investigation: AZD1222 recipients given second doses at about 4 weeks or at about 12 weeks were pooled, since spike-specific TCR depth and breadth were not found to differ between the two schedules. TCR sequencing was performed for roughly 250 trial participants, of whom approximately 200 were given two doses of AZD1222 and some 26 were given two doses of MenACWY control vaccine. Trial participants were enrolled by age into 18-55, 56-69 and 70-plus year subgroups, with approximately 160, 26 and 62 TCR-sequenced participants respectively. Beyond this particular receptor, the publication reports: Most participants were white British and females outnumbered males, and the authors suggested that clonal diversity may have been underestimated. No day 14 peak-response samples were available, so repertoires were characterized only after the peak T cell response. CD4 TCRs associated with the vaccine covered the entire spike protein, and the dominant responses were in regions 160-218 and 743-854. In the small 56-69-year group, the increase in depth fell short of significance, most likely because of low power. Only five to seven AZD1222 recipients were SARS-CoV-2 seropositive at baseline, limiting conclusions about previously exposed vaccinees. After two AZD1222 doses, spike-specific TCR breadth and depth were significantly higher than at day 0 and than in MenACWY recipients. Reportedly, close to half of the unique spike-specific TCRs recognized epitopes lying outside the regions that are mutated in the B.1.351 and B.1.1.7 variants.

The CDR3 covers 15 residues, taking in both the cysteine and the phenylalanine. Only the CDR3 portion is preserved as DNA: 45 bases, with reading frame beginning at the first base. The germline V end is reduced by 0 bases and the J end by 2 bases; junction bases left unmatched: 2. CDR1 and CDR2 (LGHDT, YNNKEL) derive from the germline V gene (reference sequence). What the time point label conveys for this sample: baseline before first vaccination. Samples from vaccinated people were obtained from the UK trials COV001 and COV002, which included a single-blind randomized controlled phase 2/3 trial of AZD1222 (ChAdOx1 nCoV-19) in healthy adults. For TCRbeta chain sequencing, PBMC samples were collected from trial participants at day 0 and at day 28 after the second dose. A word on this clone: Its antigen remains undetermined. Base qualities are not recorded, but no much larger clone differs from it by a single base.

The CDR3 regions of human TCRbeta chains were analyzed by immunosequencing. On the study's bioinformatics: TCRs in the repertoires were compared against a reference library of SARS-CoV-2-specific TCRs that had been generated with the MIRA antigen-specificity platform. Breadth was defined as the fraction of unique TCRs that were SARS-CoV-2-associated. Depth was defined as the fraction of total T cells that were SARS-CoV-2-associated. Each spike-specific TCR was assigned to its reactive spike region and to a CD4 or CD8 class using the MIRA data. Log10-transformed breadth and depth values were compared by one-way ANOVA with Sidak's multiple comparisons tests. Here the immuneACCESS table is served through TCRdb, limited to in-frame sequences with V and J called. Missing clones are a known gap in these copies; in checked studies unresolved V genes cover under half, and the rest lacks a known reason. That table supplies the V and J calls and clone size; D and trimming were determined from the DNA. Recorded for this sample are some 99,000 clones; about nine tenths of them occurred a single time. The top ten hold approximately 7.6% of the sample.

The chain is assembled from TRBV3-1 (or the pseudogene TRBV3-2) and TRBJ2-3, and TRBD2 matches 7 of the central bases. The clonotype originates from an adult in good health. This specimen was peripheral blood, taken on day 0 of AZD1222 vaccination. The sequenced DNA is TGTGCCAGCAGCCAAGAACTAGCGAACACAGATACGCAGTATTTT. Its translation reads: CASSQELANTDTQYF.